Presented here are 32 T cell receptor beta chains from one specimen sequenced in a study of blood T cells in healthy people across ages. A second about 7 to 11 cycle PCR used barcoded and J-beta primers. TCRdb analysed the 5' RACE reads with MiXCR anew, one entry per CDR3 protein. The sample yields 450,000 to 700,000 distinct CDR3 sequences, approximately 27% seen once. The specimen sequenced was blood. These receptors came from a woman between 65 and 79 years old in good health.

The V and J genes are TRBV3-1 and TRBJ1-2; a weak D match, TRBD1 (6 bases). V gave up 0 bases and J gave up 5 bases, with 13 bases separating them. Looked up from germline, CDR1 is LGHDT and CDR2 is YNNKEL (reference sequence). The CDR3 spans 15 residues. DNA for the CDR3: TGTGCCAGCAGCCAAGATTACAGGGTAGTATATGGCTACACCTTC. Residues: CASSQDYRVVYGYTF.

The rearrangement links TRBV4-1 to TRBJ2-3; D perhaps matches TRBD2 (7 bases). Germline-derived CDR1 and CDR2 are MGHRA and YSYEKL. This CDR3 has 16 amino acids. Trimming cost V 1 base and J 4 bases, with 15 bases left between them. This CDR3 is CASSQALGGASDTQYF. In DNA form, the CDR3 reads TGCGCCAGCAGCCAAGCCCTTGGGGGGGCTTCAGATACGCAGTATTTT.

The chain joins TRBV6-2 or TRBV6-3 to TRBJ1-2; unclear D gene. V shed 0 bases and J shed 12 bases, with 20 bases lying between them. The length of the CDR3 is 15 residues. Germline V gene data show CDR1 as MNHEY and CDR2 as SVGEGT. In DNA form, the CDR3 reads TGTGCCAGCAGTTACTCGGTCCCCTCCTATGGCTACGACACCTTC. Translated: CASSYSVPSYGYDTF.

The chain couples TRBV6-5 to TRBJ2-7; TRBD2 might be the D (7 bases). The CDR3 consists of 15 residues. Germline-derived CDR1 and CDR2 are MNHEY and SVGAGI. Trimming took 7 bases from V and 7 from J, leaving 23 bases between them. CDR3 sequence reads: CASTLGGGPFGEQYF. DNA for the CDR3: TGTGCCAGCACCCTTGGGGGGGGCCCCTTTGGGGAGCAGTACTTC.

This clonotype was seen more than once but under ten times. The V and J genes are TRBV7-9 and TRBJ1-3; D is unclear. Trimming took 2 bases from V and 5 from J, leaving 7 bases between them. Germline lookup yields CDR1 SEHNR and CDR2 FQNEAQ (reference sequence). The CDR3 consists of 13 residues. The CDR3 bases are TGTGCCAGCAGCTTATTGGGCAGAAACACCATATATTTT. Amino acid sequence: CASSLLGRNTIYF.

The chain combines TRBV6-2 or TRBV6-3 with TRBJ1-1; no clear D. CDR1 and CDR2 from the germline V gene are MNHEY and SVGEGT. V was shortened by 3 bases and J by 1 base, with 9 bases between the two germline ends. CDR3 length: 14 amino acids. Here the CDR3 reads CASSYESTNTEAFF. DNA for the CDR3: TGTGCCAGCAGTTATGAAAGCACGAACACTGAAGCTTTCTTT.

This clonotype was found a few times. This chain joins TRBV29-1 and TRBJ2-3; D unclear. V was trimmed by 4 bases and J by 6 bases, leaving 11 bases between them. This CDR3 is 12 amino acids long. The germline V gene has CDR1 SQVTM and CDR2 ANQGSEA. This CDR3 reads CSVGPTMDTQYF. The DNA of the CDR3 is TGCAGCGTTGGCCCCACCATGGATACGCAGTATTTT.

The chain carries TRBV30 and TRBJ2-1; D not resolved. Germline V gene lookup returns CDR1 GTSNPN and CDR2 SVGIG (reference sequence). V lost 2 bases and J lost 6, with 5 bases in between. The CDR3 totals 11 residues. The DNA of the CDR3 is TGTGCCTGGAGTTATACCAATGAGCAGTTCTTC. Protein: CAWSYTNEQFF. The variable domain in full, completed from reference TRBV30 and TRBJ2-1, reads SQTIHQWPATLVQPVGSPLSLECTVEGTSNPNLYWYRQAAGRGLQLLFYSVGIGQISSEVPQNLSASRPQDRQFILSSKKLLLSDSGFYLCAWSYTNEQFFGPGTRLTVL.

This clonotype was found a few times. V gene TRBV12-3 or TRBV12-4 combines with J gene TRBJ1-2; D might be TRBD1 (5 bases). V gave up 8 bases and J gave up 3 bases, with 19 bases separating them. This CDR3 has 15 residues. The chain's CDR3 is CASGRPWVGDYGYTF. The CDR3 DNA is TGTGCCAGCGGCCGACCCTGGGTGGGGGACTATGGCTACACCTTC.

This chain links TRBV24-1 with TRBJ1-5, with no clear D. With 3 bases removed from V and 6 bases from J, the gap between germline ends came to 11 bases. Germline values: CDR1 KGHDR, CDR2 SFDVKD. The CDR3 sequence is 14 residues long. In nucleotides, the CDR3 is TGTGCCACCAGTGATGCGACAACTGGTCAGCCCCAGCATTTT. Protein sequence: CATSDATTGQPQHF.

The CDR3 DNA is TGTGCCATCAGTGGGTCAAAGGTGACAGCCTCTGGGGAGACCCAGTACTTC. It codes for CAISGSKVTASGETQYF. V gene TRBV10-3 combines with J gene TRBJ2-5, with D perhaps TRBD1 (5 bases). CDR3 size: 17 residues. CDR1 is ENHRY, CDR2 SYGVKD, per germline. V was pared by 4 bases and J by 5 bases, with 23 bases between.

The genes are TRBV7-2 and TRBJ2-7; a possible D gene is TRBD1 (5 bases). CDR1 is SGHTA, CDR2 FQGNSA, per germline. This CDR3 region has 13 residues. The V end lost 2 bases, the J end lost 5 bases, and 10 bases lay between the germline ends. CDR3 sequence: CASSLTEGDEQYF. In DNA form, the CDR3 reads TGTGCCAGCAGCTTAACCGAAGGGGACGAGCAGTACTTC. Together with reference TRBV7-2 and TRBJ2-7, the CDR3 gives the full variable domain: GAGVSQSPSNKVTEKGKDVELRCDPISGHTALYWYRQSLGQGLEFLIYFQGNSAPDKSGLPSDRFSAERTGGSVSTLTIQRTQQEDSAVYLCASSLTEGDEQYFGPGTRLTVT.

The rearrangement links TRBV7-2 to TRBJ1-4; no reliable D call. Germline V gene data show CDR1 as SGHTA and CDR2 as FQGNSA. This CDR3 region has 14 residues. V was shortened by 2 bases and J by 8 bases, with 12 bases between the two germline ends. The CDR3 DNA reads TGTGCCAGCAGCTTAATGGCCGTAGGGGAAAAACTGTTTTTT. Residues: CASSLMAVGEKLFF.

This chain joins TRBV20-1 and TRBJ2-5, with 7 positions matching TRBD2. This CDR3 has 15 residues. With 0 bases clipped from V and 5 bases from J, the junction kept 9 bases outside the gene matches. The germline CDR1 and CDR2 sequences are DFQATT and SNEGSKA (reference sequence). CDR3 DNA sequence: TGCAGTGCTAGAGATCGGAGGCGGGGAGGGGAGACCCAGTACTTC. Its protein product is CSARDRRRGGETQYF.

The table lists this clonotype with many counts. The chain is built from TRBV29-1 and TRBJ1-2; D gene ambiguous. Germline CDR1 and CDR2: SQVTM and ANQGSEA. Deletions cut 1 base from V and 2 bases from J, with 11 bases between. This CDR3 region has 14 residues. The chain's CDR3 is CSVEVGAGNYGYTF. Written as DNA, the CDR3 is TGCAGCGTTGAAGTTGGCGCCGGGAACTATGGCTACACCTTC.

The genes are TRBV5-1 and TRBJ2-5; weak D call: TRBD2 (5 bases). Germline lookup yields CDR1 SGHRS and CDR2 YFSETQ. V shed 5 bases and J shed 1 base, with 12 bases lying between them. This CDR3 is built from 14 residues. The DNA for the CDR3 is TGCGCCAGCAGGCGGGTTATATCCCAAGAGACCCAGTACTTC. Protein product: CASRRVISQETQYF.

This clonotype was counted only a few times. The chain recombines TRBV9 with TRBJ1-5; a possible D gene is TRBD1 (5 bases). CDR3 length: 15 residues. Germline V CDR1 and CDR2: SGDLS, YYNGEE. The V end lost 4 bases, the J end lost 2 bases, and 13 bases lay between the germline ends. CDR3 coding DNA: TGTGCCAGCAGCCCTGGTGTAGGGGGCAATCAGCCCCAGCATTTT. As protein: CASSPGVGGNQPQHF.

This clonotype was seen a handful of times. The V and J genes are TRBV20-1 and TRBJ2-5; D may be TRBD1 or TRBD2 (5 bases each). This CDR3 spans 14 amino acids. Germline V gene sequence: CDR1 DFQATT, CDR2 SNEGSKA (reference sequence). The V gene lost 6 bases and the J gene lost 1 base, with 15 bases spanning the gap. The CDR3: CSADSGTVQETQYF. The CDR3 DNA is TGCAGTGCGGACTCCGGGACCGTCCAAGAGACCCAGTACTTC.

V is TRBV7-2 and J is TRBJ1-1, with a weak D call TRBD1 (6 bases). Germline CDR1 SGHTA, CDR2 FQGNSA. The CDR3 totals 14 residues. V lost 5 bases and J 1 base, leaving 11 bases between the germline ends. The CDR3 is CASSTQQGNTEAFF. The CDR3 DNA follows: TGTGCCAGCAGCACCCAACAGGGGAACACTGAAGCTTTCTTT.

Comments on this clonotype: This could be a read error, since a much larger clone is one nucleotide away. The chain couples TRBV7-8 to TRBJ2-2, with D hard to call. The V and J ends lost 4 bases and 1 base respectively, with 7 bases between them. CDR1 and CDR2 from the germline V gene are SGHVS and FQNEAQ. The CDR3 totals 14 residues. The CDR3 DNA follows: TGTGCCAGCAGCTCTCAGAGGAACACCGGGGAGCTGTTTTTT. Translation: CASSSQRNTGELFF.

This clonotype was observed a few times. V gene TRBV4-2 combines with J gene TRBJ1-2; 7 nucleotides match TRBD1. The germline CDR1 and CDR2 sequences are LGHNA and YNFKEQ. The J segment lost 6 bases and the V segment lost 4 bases, leaving 14 bases of the junction unmatched. The CDR3 extends over 16 amino acids. The DNA for the CDR3 is TGTGCCAGCAGCCGAAGCGGGCAGGGGGTGAGCGATGGCTACACCTTC. Translating it yields CASSRSGQGVSDGYTF.

V usage is TRBV7-3 and J usage is TRBJ2-5, with 13 bases lining up with TRBD2. TRBJ2-1 explains the end of the DNA better; the J call may be wrong. The CDR3 extends over 20 amino acids. Germline V lookup: CDR1 SGHTA, CDR2 FQGTGA. CDR3 sequence reads: CASSVQTSGGPPPGYNEQFF. In nucleotides, the CDR3 is TGTGCCAGCAGCGTCCAGACTAGCGGGGGGCCTCCACCGGGGTACAATGAGCAGTTCTTC.

The chain recombines TRBV4-1 with TRBJ2-7; maybe TRBD1 (5 bases). With 2 bases removed from V and 2 bases from J, the gap between germline ends came to 13 bases. CDR1 and CDR2 from the germline V gene are MGHRA and YSYEKL. The CDR3 runs 15 residues. The CDR3, as DNA: TGCGCCAGCAGCCAATTGGGTTTGGACACCTACGAGCAGTACTTC. Protein sequence: CASSQLGLDTYEQYF.

The V and J genes are TRBV18 and TRBJ2-1; a weak D match, TRBD2 (6 bases). V was pared by 0 bases and J by 0 bases, with 9 bases between. Per the germline V gene, CDR1 is KGHSH and CDR2 is LQKENI. The CDR3 spans 16 residues. CDR3 sequence: CASSPPGLNSYNEQFF. DNA for the CDR3: TGTGCCAGCTCACCACCGGGACTCAACTCCTACAATGAGCAGTTCTTC.

V and J are TRBV12-3 or TRBV12-4 and TRBJ2-7; maybe TRBD1 (6 bases). CDR3 length: 16 residues. V lost 5 bases and J lost 0, with 17 bases in between. The CDR3 coding sequence is TGTGCCAGCAGTGCCGGGACAACTAAATTCTCCTACGAGCAGTACTTC. It specifies CASSAGTTKFSYEQYF.

This clonotype was observed a handful of times. The chain recombines TRBV7-3 with TRBJ2-1, with 14 nucleotides matching TRBD2. This CDR3 is built from 16 residues. V lost 5 bases, J lost 10 bases, and 10 bases stayed unmatched. Germline V gene sequence: CDR1 SGHTA, CDR2 FQGTGA. The CDR3 protein is CASSLTSGGAPDEQFF. For the CDR3, the DNA is TGTGCCAGCAGCCTGACTAGCGGGGGGGCTCCGGACGAGCAGTTCTTC. Full variable domain (rest looked up from reference TRBV7-3 and TRBJ2-1): GAGVSQTPSNKVTEKGKYVELRCDPISGHTALYWYRQSLGQGPEFLIYFQGTGAADDSGLPNDRFFAVRPEGSVSTLKIQRTERGDSAVYLCASSLTSGGAPDEQFFGPGTRLTVL.

The gene calls are TRBV12-5 and TRBJ2-7, with D tentatively TRBD1 or TRBD2 (5 bases each). The DNA end lines up better with TRBJ2-1; the J call may be wrong. Germline lookup yields CDR1 LGHNT and CDR2 FRNRAP. The CDR3 has 13 amino acids. The CDR3 is CASQTRWDREQFF. CDR3 in DNA: TGTGCTAGTCAGACCCGATGGGACCGGGAGCAGTTCTTC.

This clonotype was recorded a few times. The gene calls are TRBV11-2 and TRBJ2-7, with 9 bases identical to TRBD1. Germline CDR1 SGHAT, CDR2 FQNNGV. After removal of 3 bases from V and 4 bases from J, the junction contained 4 bases not matched to a gene. The CDR3 covers 14 residues. The CDR3 is CASSFGDRAYEQYF. The CDR3 DNA sequence: TGTGCCAGCAGCTTCGGGGACAGGGCGTACGAGCAGTACTTC.

The CDR3 nucleotides read TGTGCCAGCAGCGTAGCCAGGGACGGCTACACCTTC. It codes for CASSVARDGYTF. This sequence joins TRBV9 and TRBJ1-2; possibly TRBD1 for D (5 bases). The CDR3 sequence is 12 residues long. The V and J ends lost 0 bases and 8 bases respectively, with 8 bases between them. CDR1 SGDLS and CDR2 YYNGEE come from the germline V gene. The variable domain in full, completed from reference TRBV9 and TRBJ1-2, reads DSGVTQTPKHLITATGQRVTLRCSPRSGDLSVYWYQQSLDQGLQFLIQYYNGEERAKGNILERFSAQQFPDLHSELNLSSLELGDSALYFCASSVARDGYTFGSGTRLTVV.

The J gene is TRBJ2-1, the V gene TRBV27; the match to TRBD1 covers 7 bases. The CDR3 contains 15 residues. The junction had 8 bases not matched to a gene; V was cut back by 5 bases and J by 4 bases. Germline V gene data show CDR1 as MNHEY and CDR2 as SMNVEV (reference sequence). CDR3 protein: CASSVYGTAYNEQFF. The CDR3 DNA reads TGTGCCAGCAGTGTGTATGGGACAGCTTACAATGAGCAGTTCTTC.

The V gene is TRBV20-1, the J gene TRBJ1-1, with D perhaps TRBD1 (5 bases). This CDR3 comprises 12 residues. Per the germline V gene, CDR1 is DFQATT and CDR2 is SNEGSKA (reference sequence). Trimming took off 5 bases at V and 6 bases at J, with 13 bases between the two ends. CDR3 nucleotide sequence: TGCAGTGCTGGGGCACCGGGCGCTGAAGCTTTCTTT. Translating it yields CSAGAPGAEAFF.

The gene calls are TRBV7-9 and TRBJ2-5; 7 nucleotides match TRBD2. The germline CDR1 and CDR2 sequences are SEHNR and FQNEAQ (reference sequence). The V segment lost 4 bases and the J segment 6 bases; nucleotides outside the gene matches: 17. CDR3 length: 17 residues. CDR3 region: CASSYFFGEGRGQTQYF. CDR3 DNA: TGTGCCAGCAGCTACTTCTTCGGGGAGGGCCGAGGTCAGACCCAGTACTTC.